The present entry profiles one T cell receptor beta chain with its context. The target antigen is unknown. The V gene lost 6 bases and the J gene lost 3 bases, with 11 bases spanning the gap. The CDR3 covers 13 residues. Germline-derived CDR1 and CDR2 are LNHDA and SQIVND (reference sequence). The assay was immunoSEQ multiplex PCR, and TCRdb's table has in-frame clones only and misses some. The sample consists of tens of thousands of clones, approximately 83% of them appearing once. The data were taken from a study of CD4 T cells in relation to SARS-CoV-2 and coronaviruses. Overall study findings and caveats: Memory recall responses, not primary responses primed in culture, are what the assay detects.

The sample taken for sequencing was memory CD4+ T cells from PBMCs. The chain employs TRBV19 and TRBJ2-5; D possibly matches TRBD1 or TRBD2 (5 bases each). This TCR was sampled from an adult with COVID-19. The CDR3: CASRGTDKETQYF. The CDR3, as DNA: TGTGCCAGTAGAGGGACGGATAAAGAGACCCAGTACTTC.